Presented here are 31 T cell receptor beta chains from one specimen sequenced in a study of cytomegalovirus exposure and HLA in healthy donors (dated by TCRdb to the late 2010s). The receptor library was made with the immunoSEQ multiplex PCR assay. For the multiplex PCR, a mixture combining 60 forward primers for TCR Vbeta segments and 13 reverse primers for TCR Jbeta segments was used. This immuneACCESS table, as held by TCRdb, lists in-frame sequences with V and J called but not all clones. Of the missing ones, under half trace to an unresolved V gene in checked studies; the others have no known cause. For this sample the table gives approximately 150,000 clones, of which nearly 80% were detected only once. The top ten clonotypes cover around an eighth of the sample. The sequencing input was PBMCs. Receptor source: a woman aged 40 to 50 in good health and CMV-seronegative.

This clone was detected a few times. Distinct nucleotide sequences in the sample also encode this CDR3. The V gene is TRBV20-1, the J gene TRBJ2-1, with 7 bases aligning to TRBD1. This CDR3 spans 11 amino acids. The V segment lost 5 bases and the J segment 7 bases; nucleotides outside the gene matches: 2. CDR1 DFQATT and CDR2 SNEGSKA come from the germline V gene (reference sequence). The CDR3 DNA follows: TGCAGTGCTCGCAGGGGGAATGAGCAGTTCTTC. Amino acid sequence: CSARRGNEQFF.

This clone was counted once. The gene calls are TRBV5-4 and TRBJ2-7; 9 bases match TRBD1. The CDR3 contains 18 residues. CDR1 SGHNT and CDR2 YYREEE come from the germline V gene (reference sequence). The V segment lost 5 bases and the J segment 3 bases; nucleotides outside the gene matches: 18. The CDR3 loop is CASSSGTGWFRGDYEQYF. The CDR3 DNA reads as TGTGCCAGCAGTTCCGGGACAGGGTGGTTTCGTGGGGACTACGAGCAGTACTTC. Variable domain in full (rest from reference TRBV5-4 and TRBJ2-7): ETGVTQSPTHLIKTRGQQVTLRCSSQSGHNTVSWYQQALGQGPQFIFQYYREEENGRGNFPPRFSGLQFPNYSSELNVNALELDDSALYLCASSSGTGWFRGDYEQYFGPGTRLTVT.

In the case of this clone: A read error may account for a junction end that differs from germline. This rearrangement joins TRBV7-9 to TRBJ2-7, with 10 bases matching TRBD1. Looked up from germline, CDR1 is SEHNR and CDR2 is FQNEAQ (reference sequence). The CDR3 runs 14 residues. The CDR3: CSSSPDRGLNEQYF. The CDR3 nucleotides read TGTTCCAGCAGCCCAGACAGGGGGCTAAACGAGCAGTACTTC.

The J gene is TRBJ1-4, the V gene TRBV28; tentatively, D is TRBD1 (5 bases). Germline V gene sequence: CDR1 MDHEN, CDR2 SYDVKM. CDR3 length: 14 amino acids. V lost 3 bases and J 7 bases, leaving 12 bases between the germline ends. The CDR3 sequence: CASSLGGDGEKLFF. CDR3 DNA sequence: TGTGCCAGCAGTTTGGGAGGGGACGGTGAAAAACTGTTTTTT.

The V gene is TRBV6-4, the J gene TRBJ2-4; the match to TRBD1 covers 8 bases. The CDR3 loop spans 16 amino acids. CDR1 MRHNA and CDR2 SNTAGT come from the germline V gene. Trimming at V came to 2 bases and at J to 8 bases, leaving 11 bases not matched to a gene. The CDR3 sequence: CASSDGGQAQRDIQYF. The DNA of the CDR3 is TGTGCCAGCAGTGACGGGGGACAGGCCCAAAGGGACATTCAGTACTTC.

This rearrangement joins TRBV15 to TRBJ2-6; TRBD1 aligns across 7 bases. Germline V lookup: CDR1 LNHNV, CDR2 YYDKDF (reference sequence). The CDR3 consists of 19 residues. The J segment lost 2 bases and the V segment lost 2 bases, leaving 12 bases of the junction unmatched. The DNA for the CDR3 is TGTGCCACCAGCAGATCATGGCGACAGGGAAGGACTGGGGCCAACGTCCTGACTTTC. As protein: CATSRSWRQGRTGANVLTF.

The chain combines TRBV5-8 with TRBJ1-5, with D hard to call. Germline-derived CDR1 and CDR2 are SGHTS and YDEGEE. The CDR3 is 13 amino acids. V was pared by 5 bases and J by 6 bases, with 12 bases between. DNA of the CDR3: TGTGCCAGCAGTCTTATGAGTGGTCAGCCCCAGCATTTT. It is translated as CASSLMSGQPQHF.

This clone was picked up a small number of times. One end of the junction does not line up with germline, which may come from a read error. The V call is TRBV11-3, the J call TRBJ2-6; perhaps TRBD1 as D (5 bases). In germline, CDR1 is SGHNT, CDR2 YENEEA. This CDR3 region has 17 residues. The CDR3 protein is CASRYTGRLSGANGLTF. The CDR3 bases are TGTGCCAGCCGCTATACCGGACGGCTCTCTGGGGCCAACGGCCTGACTTTC.

CDR3 in amino acids: CASSQGQFHTEAFF. The CDR3 nucleotides are TGTGCCAGCAGCCAGGGACAGTTCCACACTGAAGCTTTCTTT. V gene TRBV4-2 combines with J gene TRBJ1-1, with 7 bases lining up with TRBD1. Trimming at V came to 3 bases and at J to 3 bases, leaving 4 bases not matched to a gene. This CDR3 is built from 14 residues. The germline V gene encodes CDR1 LGHNA and CDR2 YNFKEQ.

The chain couples TRBV15 to TRBJ2-1; D remains ambiguous. Per germline, CDR1 LNHNV and CDR2 YYDKDF (reference sequence). V was shortened by 0 bases and J by 6 bases, with 12 bases between the two germline ends. The CDR3 runs to 15 residues. CDR3 region: CATSRDENPVNEQFF. Here the CDR3 DNA reads TGTGCCACCAGCAGAGATGAAAATCCGGTCAATGAGCAGTTCTTC.

The J gene is TRBJ1-6, the V gene TRBV2, with 7 bases that match TRBD1. The J segment lost 8 bases and the V segment lost 10 bases, leaving 8 bases of the junction unmatched. The CDR3 consists of 13 residues. Germline V gives CDR1 SNHLY, CDR2 FYNNEI. CDR3 DNA sequence: TGTGCCACCCGGGGGACAGAATATTCACCCCTCCACTTT. It translates to CATRGTEYSPLHF.

The rearrangement links TRBV5-1 to TRBJ2-1, with TRBD2 as a possible D gene (5 bases). The CDR3 has 14 amino acids. Germline V gene data show CDR1 as SGHRS and CDR2 as YFSETQ. Trimming cost V 5 bases and J 7 bases, with 16 bases left between them. DNA of the CDR3: TGCGCCAGCAGTAATGAGTTGGAGGTTAATGAGCAGTTCTTC. Translated, it gives CASSNELEVNEQFF.

This chain connects TRBV28 to TRBJ2-7; 8 bases agree with TRBD1. V lost 6 bases and J lost 0; bases outside the gene matches: 10. The CDR3 loop spans 16 amino acids. The germline V gene has CDR1 MDHEN and CDR2 SYDVKM. CDR3 nucleotides: TGTGCCAGCAGACCGGCCCGACAGGGGAGCTCCTACGAGCAGTACTTC. Protein sequence: CASRPARQGSSYEQYF.

The chain is built from TRBV29-1 and TRBJ2-2, with 7 bases lining up with TRBD2. The CDR3 sequence is 13 residues long. The germline CDR1 and CDR2 sequences are SQVTM and ANQGSEA. Trimming at V came to 4 bases and at J to 3 bases, leaving 2 bases not matched to a gene. This CDR3 reads CSVGGGDTGELFF. CDR3 in DNA: TGCAGCGTTGGGGGAGGGGACACCGGGGAGCTGTTTTTT.

V usage is TRBV6-6 and J usage is TRBJ2-7; D may be TRBD2 (5 bases). V lost 5 bases, J lost 2 bases, and 13 bases lay in between. The CDR3 has 14 residues. CDR1 is MNHNY, CDR2 SVGAGI, per germline (reference sequence). The CDR3 DNA reads as TGTGCCAGCAGTACCCGGGGTCCAACCTACGAGCAGTACTTC. Protein sequence: CASSTRGPTYEQYF.

The chain couples TRBV11-2 to TRBJ1-3; D unclear. V lost 1 base to trimming and J lost 0 bases, with 7 bases between them. The CDR3 is made up of 15 amino acids. Per the germline V gene, CDR1 is SGHAT and CDR2 is FQNNGV. CDR3 DNA sequence: TGTGCCAGCAGCTTAGGCGCGAACTCTGGAAACACCATATATTTT. It specifies CASSLGANSGNTIYF.

V usage is TRBV30 and J usage is TRBJ1-5, with D maybe TRBD1 (5 bases). Germline V lookup: CDR1 GTSNPN, CDR2 SVGIG (reference sequence). Deletions cut 1 base from V and 7 bases from J, with 11 bases between. The length of the CDR3 is 13 residues. The CDR3 DNA reads as TGTGCCTGGAGTGGGGGGGGAGAACAGCCCCAGCATTTT. It is translated as CAWSGGGEQPQHF.

The chain couples TRBV6-6 to TRBJ2-5; a weak D match, TRBD2 (6 bases). Germline values: CDR1 MNHNY, CDR2 SVGAGI (reference sequence). Trimming removed 2 bases from V and 2 bases from J, with 15 bases in between. CDR3 size: 16 residues. The CDR3 reads CASSYPIGTSQETQYF. For the CDR3, the DNA is TGTGCCAGCAGTTACCCCATCGGGACTTCTCAAGAGACCCAGTACTTC.

This chain joins TRBV7-8 and TRBJ2-3; 9 bases align to TRBD2. The length of the CDR3 is 16 residues. Germline loops: CDR1 SGHVS, CDR2 FQNEAQ. The ends lost 5 bases at V and 3 bases at J; junction bases unmatched: 9. CDR3: CASSHLGGGETDTQYF. The CDR3 DNA is TGTGCCAGCAGCCACTTGGGCGGGGGGGAAACAGATACGCAGTATTTT.

In DNA form, the CDR3 reads TGTGCCAGCAGCTTGGCAGGGGTGGCAGATACGCAGTATTTT. Protein product: CASSLAGVADTQYF. The chain employs TRBV7-2 and TRBJ2-3; D possibly corresponds to TRBD1 (6 bases). V lost 3 bases and J 4 bases, leaving 11 bases between the germline ends. The CDR3 has 14 residues. Germline V gives CDR1 SGHTA, CDR2 FQGNSA.

This clone has just one count. The chain recombines TRBV4-3 with TRBJ2-3; D is undetermined. Deletions cut 4 bases from V and 6 bases from J, with 17 bases between. In germline, CDR1 is LGHNA, CDR2 YSLEER. The CDR3 consists of 15 residues. CDR3 DNA: TGCGCCAGCAGCCGCAATACAGCACTTGCGGATACGCAGTATTTT. Translation: CASSRNTALADTQYF.

The J gene is TRBJ1-1, the V gene TRBV2; D unresolved. There are 15 residues in the CDR3. Trimming stripped 4 bases from V and 0 bases from J, with 12 bases between. The germline CDR1 and CDR2 sequences are SNHLY and FYNNEI. Here the CDR3 DNA reads TGTGCCAGCAGTGTTCGAACCAGTATGAACACTGAAGCTTTCTTT. It encodes CASSVRTSMNTEAFF.

This chain uses TRBV28 with TRBJ1-2, with 7 bases matching TRBD1. Losses at the gene ends were 6 bases for V and 4 bases for J; bases not matched to a gene: 5. Per germline, CDR1 MDHEN and CDR2 SYDVKM. This CDR3 spans 13 amino acids. The CDR3 DNA follows: TGTGCCAGCAGCCGAGGGGGCGGCTATGGCTACACCTTC. Its protein is CASSRGGGYGYTF.

The chain recombines TRBV28 with TRBJ2-5; TRBD2 aligns across 7 bases. The J call is doubtful: the DNA matches TRBJ2-7 better. Looked up from germline, CDR1 is MDHEN and CDR2 is SYDVKM. The CDR3 is 15 amino acids. This CDR3 is CAISLSIGGSYEQYF. The CDR3 DNA follows: TGTGCCATCTCCCTATCCATCGGGGGGTCCTACGAGCAGTACTTC.

The chain links TRBV28 to TRBJ2-2; 10 positions agree with TRBD1. The CDR3 covers 13 residues. Trimming removed 11 bases from V and 7 bases from J; junction bases left unmatched: 7. CDR1 and CDR2 (germline): MDHEN, SYDVKM. The DNA of the CDR3 is TGTGCCCTTGGGGACAGGGGTATCGGGGAGCTGTTTTTT. Translation: CALGDRGIGELFF.

The V and J genes are TRBV2 and TRBJ2-5; 9 nucleotides match TRBD2. This CDR3 has 17 residues. J gave up 4 bases and V 0 bases, and 9 bases lay outside the gene matches. In germline, CDR1 is SNHLY, CDR2 FYNNEI. DNA for the CDR3: TGTGCCAGCAGTGAAGCGCCGGGCGGGGGGGCATTAGAGACCCAGTACTTC. Its translation: CASSEAPGGGALETQYF. Combining the CDR3 with reference TRBV2 and TRBJ2-5 gives the whole variable domain EPEVTQTPSHQVTQMGQEVILRCVPISNHLYFYWYRQILGQKVEFLVSFYNNEISEKSEIFDDQFSVERPDGSNFTLKIRSTKLEDSAMYFCASSEAPGGGALETQYFGPGTRLLVL.

This clone occurred a few times. The genes are TRBV4-1 and TRBJ1-2; TRBD1 matches 10 bases. With 4 bases clipped from V and 3 bases from J, the junction kept 5 bases outside the gene matches. Per germline, CDR1 MGHRA and CDR2 YSYEKL. CDR3 length: 15 amino acids. The CDR3 DNA is TGCGCCAGCAGCCCGCGACAGGGGGCATACTATGGCTACACCTTC. Protein: CASSPRQGAYYGYTF.

The V and J genes are TRBV11-2 and TRBJ2-7; D is uncertain. Trimming took off 3 bases at V and 2 bases at J, with 8 bases between the two ends. There are 13 residues in the CDR3. Germline CDR1 and CDR2: SGHAT and FQNNGV. The CDR3 here is CASSLSYPYEQYF. The CDR3 DNA reads as TGTGCCAGCAGCTTGAGTTACCCCTACGAGCAGTACTTC. Based on the CDR3 plus reference TRBV11-2 and TRBJ2-7, the full variable domain is EAGVAQSPRYKIIEKRQSVAFWCNPISGHATLYWYQQILGQGPKLLIQFQNNGVVDDSQLPKDRFSAERLKGVDSTLKIQPAKLEDSAVYLCASSLSYPYEQYFGPGTRLTVT.

This sequence joins TRBV7-2 and TRBJ2-2, with 10 positions matching TRBD1. Looked up from germline, CDR1 is SGHTA and CDR2 is FQGNSA. This CDR3 has 15 amino acids. V shed 3 bases and J 5 bases; nucleotides not matched to a gene: 3. This CDR3 reads CASSFRQGATGELFF. CDR3 DNA sequence: TGTGCCAGCAGCTTCAGACAGGGGGCGACCGGGGAGCTGTTTTTT.

The chain combines TRBV2 with TRBJ2-6; maybe TRBD2 (5 bases). This CDR3 contains 13 residues. Looked up from germline, CDR1 is SNHLY and CDR2 is FYNNEI. The germline V and J ends were trimmed by 5 bases and 15 bases, with 17 bases remaining between them. This CDR3 reads CASSNSRASGLTF. The CDR3 DNA follows: TGTGCCAGCAGTAACTCTAGGGCCAGCGGCCTGACTTTC.

This CDR3 is CASSSPSGGTYEQYF. DNA of the CDR3: TGTGCCAGCAGTTCACCCAGCGGGGGGACCTACGAGCAGTACTTC. V and J are TRBV6-1 and TRBJ2-7; 9 positions agree with TRBD2. CDR3 length: 15 amino acids. CDR1 and CDR2 (germline): MNHNS, SASEGT. The V gene end was trimmed by 5 bases and the J gene end by 2 bases; junction bases not matched to a gene: 7.